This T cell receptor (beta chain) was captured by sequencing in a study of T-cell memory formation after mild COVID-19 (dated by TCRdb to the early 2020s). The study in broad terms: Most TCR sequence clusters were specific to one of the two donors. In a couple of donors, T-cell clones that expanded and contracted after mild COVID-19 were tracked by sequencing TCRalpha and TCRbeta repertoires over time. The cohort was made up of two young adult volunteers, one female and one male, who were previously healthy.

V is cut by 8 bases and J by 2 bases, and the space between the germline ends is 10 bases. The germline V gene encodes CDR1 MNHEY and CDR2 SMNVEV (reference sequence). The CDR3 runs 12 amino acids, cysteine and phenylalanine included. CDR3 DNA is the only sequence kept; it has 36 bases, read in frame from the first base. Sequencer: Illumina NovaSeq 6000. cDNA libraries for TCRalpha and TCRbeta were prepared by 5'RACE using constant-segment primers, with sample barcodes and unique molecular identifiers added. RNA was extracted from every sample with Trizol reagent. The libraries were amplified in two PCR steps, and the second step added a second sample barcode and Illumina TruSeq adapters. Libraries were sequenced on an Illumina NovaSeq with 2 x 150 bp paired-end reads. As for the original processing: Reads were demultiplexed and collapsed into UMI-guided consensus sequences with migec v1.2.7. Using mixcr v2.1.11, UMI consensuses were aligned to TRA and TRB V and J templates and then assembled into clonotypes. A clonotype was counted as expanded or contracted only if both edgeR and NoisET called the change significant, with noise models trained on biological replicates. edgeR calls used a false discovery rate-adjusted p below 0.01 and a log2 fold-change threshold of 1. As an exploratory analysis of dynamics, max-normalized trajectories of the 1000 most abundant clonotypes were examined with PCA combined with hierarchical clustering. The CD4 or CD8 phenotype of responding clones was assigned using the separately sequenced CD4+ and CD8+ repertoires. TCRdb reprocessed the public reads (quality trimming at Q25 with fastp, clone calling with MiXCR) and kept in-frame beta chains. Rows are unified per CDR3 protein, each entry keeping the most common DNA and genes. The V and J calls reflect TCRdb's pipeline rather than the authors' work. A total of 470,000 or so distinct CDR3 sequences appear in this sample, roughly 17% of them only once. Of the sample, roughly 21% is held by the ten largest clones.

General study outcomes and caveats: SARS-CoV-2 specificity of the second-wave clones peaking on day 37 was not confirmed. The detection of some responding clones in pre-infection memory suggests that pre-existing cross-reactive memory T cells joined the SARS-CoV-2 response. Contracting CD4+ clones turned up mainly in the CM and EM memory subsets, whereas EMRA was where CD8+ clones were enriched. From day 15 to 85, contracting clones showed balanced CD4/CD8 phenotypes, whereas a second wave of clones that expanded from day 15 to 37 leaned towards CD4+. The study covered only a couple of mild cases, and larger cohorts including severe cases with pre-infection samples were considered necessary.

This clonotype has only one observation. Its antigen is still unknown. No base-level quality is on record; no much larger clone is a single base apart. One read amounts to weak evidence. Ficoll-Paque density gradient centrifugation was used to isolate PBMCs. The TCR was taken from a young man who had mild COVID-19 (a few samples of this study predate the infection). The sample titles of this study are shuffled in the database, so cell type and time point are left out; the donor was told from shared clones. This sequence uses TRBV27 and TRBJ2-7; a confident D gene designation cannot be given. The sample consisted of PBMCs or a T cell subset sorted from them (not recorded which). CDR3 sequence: CASRTTTYEQYF. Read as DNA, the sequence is TGTGCCAGCCGTACTACCACCTACGAGCAGTACTTC.